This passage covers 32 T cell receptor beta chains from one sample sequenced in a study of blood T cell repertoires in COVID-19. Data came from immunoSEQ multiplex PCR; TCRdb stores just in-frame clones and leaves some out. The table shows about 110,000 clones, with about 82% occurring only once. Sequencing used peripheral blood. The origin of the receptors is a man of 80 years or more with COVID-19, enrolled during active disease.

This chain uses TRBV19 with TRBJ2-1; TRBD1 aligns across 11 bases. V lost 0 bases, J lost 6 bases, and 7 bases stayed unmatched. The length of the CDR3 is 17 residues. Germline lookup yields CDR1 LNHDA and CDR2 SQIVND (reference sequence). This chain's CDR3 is CASSIDPPGQGVNEQFF. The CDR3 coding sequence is TGTGCCAGTAGTATAGATCCTCCGGGACAGGGGGTCAATGAGCAGTTCTTC.

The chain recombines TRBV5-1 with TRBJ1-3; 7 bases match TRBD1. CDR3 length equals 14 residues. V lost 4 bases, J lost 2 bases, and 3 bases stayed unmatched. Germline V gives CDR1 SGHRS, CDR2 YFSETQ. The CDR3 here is CASSPGQAGNTIYF. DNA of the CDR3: TGCGCCAGCAGCCCCGGACAGGCTGGAAACACCATATATTTT.

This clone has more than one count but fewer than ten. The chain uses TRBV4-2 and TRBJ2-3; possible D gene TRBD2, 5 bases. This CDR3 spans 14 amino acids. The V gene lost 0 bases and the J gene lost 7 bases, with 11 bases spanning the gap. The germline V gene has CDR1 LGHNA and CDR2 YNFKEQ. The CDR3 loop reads CASSQDTGTHTQYF. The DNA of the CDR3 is TGTGCCAGCAGCCAAGATACGGGAACGCATACGCAGTATTTT.

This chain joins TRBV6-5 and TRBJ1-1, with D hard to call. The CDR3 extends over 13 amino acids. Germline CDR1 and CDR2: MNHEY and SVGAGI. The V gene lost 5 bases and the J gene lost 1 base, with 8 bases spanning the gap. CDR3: CASSPYPNTEAFF. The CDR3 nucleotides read TGTGCCAGCAGTCCTTATCCGAACACTGAAGCTTTCTTT.

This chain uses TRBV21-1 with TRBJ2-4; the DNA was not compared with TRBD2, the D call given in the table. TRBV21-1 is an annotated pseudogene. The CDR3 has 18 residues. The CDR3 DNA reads TGTGCCAGCAGCAGGAAGGCTGGCGGGCGAGTAGCCAAAAACATTCAGTACTTC. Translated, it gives CASSRKAGGRVAKNIQYF.

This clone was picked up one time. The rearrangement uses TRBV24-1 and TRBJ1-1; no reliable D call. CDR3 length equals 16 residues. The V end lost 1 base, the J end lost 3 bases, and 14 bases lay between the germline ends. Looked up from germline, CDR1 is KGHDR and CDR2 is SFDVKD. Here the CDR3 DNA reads TGTGCCACCAGTGATTTCGCGGCGGGGTACGACACTGAAGCTTTCTTT. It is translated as CATSDFAAGYDTEAFF.

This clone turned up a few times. CDR3 sequence reads: CASSLGWTSGSNTGELFF. The CDR3 DNA sequence: TGCGCCAGCAGCTTGGGATGGACTAGCGGGTCGAACACCGGGGAGCTGTTTTTT. V gene TRBV5-1 combines with J gene TRBJ2-2, with 11 bases aligning to TRBD2. Trimming at V came to 0 bases and at J to 0 bases, leaving 4 bases not matched to a gene. The germline CDR1 and CDR2 sequences are SGHRS and YFSETQ. The CDR3 is made up of 18 amino acids.

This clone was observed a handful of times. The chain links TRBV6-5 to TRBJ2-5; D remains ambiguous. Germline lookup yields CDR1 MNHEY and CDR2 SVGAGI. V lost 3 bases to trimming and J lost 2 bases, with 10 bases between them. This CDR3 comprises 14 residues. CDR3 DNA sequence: TGTGCCAGCAGTTATTTGGCGGAGCAAGAGACCCAGTACTTC. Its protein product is CASSYLAEQETQYF.

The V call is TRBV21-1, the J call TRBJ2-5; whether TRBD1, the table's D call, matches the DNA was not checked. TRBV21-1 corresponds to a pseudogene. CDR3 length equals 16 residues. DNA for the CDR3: TGTGCCAGCAGCAAGAACCCAGGGGGCGCAGAAGAGACCCAGTACTTC. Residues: CASSKNPGGAEETQYF.

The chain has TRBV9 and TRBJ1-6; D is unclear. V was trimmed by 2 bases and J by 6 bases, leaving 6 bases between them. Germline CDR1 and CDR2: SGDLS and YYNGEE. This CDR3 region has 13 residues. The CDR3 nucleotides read TGTGCCAGCAGCGTTGCGTTTAATTCACCCCTCCACTTT. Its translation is CASSVAFNSPLHF.

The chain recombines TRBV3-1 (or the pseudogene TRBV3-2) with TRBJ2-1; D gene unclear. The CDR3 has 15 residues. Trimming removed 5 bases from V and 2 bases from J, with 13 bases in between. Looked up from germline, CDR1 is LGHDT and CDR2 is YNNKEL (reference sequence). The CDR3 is CASSYGPSPYNEQFF. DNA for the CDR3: TGTGCCAGCAGCTATGGGCCCTCGCCCTACAATGAGCAGTTCTTC.

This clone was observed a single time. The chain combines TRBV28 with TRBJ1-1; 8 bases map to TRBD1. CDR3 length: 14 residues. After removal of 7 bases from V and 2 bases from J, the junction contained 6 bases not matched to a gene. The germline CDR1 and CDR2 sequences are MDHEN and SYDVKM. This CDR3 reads CASTRQGFNTEAFF. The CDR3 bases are TGTGCCAGCACCAGACAGGGGTTCAACACTGAAGCTTTCTTT. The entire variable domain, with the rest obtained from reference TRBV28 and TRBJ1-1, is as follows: DVKVTQSSRYLVKRTGEKVFLECVQDMDHENMFWYRQDPGLGLRLIYFSYDVKMKEKGDIPEGYSVSREKKERFSLILESASTNQTSMYLCASTRQGFNTEAFFGQGTRLTVV.

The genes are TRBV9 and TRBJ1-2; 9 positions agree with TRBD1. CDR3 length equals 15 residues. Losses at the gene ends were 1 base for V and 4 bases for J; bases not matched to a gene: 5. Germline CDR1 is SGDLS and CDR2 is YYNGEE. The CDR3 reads CASSVQQGAGYGYTF. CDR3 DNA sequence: TGTGCCAGCAGCGTACAACAGGGGGCGGGCTATGGCTACACCTTC.

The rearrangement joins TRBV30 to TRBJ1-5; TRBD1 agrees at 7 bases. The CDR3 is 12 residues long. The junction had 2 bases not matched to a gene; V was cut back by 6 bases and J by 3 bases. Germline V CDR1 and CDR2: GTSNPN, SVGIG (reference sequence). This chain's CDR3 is CACGTDNQPQHF. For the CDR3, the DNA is TGTGCCTGCGGGACAGACAATCAGCCCCAGCATTTT. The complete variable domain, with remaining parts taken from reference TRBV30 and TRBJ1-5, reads SQTIHQWPATLVQPVGSPLSLECTVEGTSNPNLYWYRQAAGRGLQLLFYSVGIGQISSEVPQNLSASRPQDRQFILSSKKLLLSDSGFYLCACGTDNQPQHFGDGTRLSIL.

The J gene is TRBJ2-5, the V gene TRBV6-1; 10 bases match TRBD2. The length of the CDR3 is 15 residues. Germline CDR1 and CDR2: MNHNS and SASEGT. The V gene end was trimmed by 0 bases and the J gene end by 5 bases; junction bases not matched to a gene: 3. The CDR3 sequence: CASSEAGTSEETQYF. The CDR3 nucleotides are TGTGCCAGCAGTGAAGCGGGGACTAGCGAGGAGACCCAGTACTTC.

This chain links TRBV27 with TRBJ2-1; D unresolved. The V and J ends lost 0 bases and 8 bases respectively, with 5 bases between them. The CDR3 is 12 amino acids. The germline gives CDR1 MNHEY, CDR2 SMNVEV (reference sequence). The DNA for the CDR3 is TGTGCCAGCAGTTTATCTCTTGATGAGCAGTTCTTC. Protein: CASSLSLDEQFF.

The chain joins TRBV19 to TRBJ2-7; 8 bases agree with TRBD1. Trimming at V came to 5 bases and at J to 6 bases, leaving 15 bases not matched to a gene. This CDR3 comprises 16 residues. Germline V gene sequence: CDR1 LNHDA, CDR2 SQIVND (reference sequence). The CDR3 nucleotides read TGTGCCAGTAGTCACCTAGCCGAGCAGGGGGCTGGCGAGCAGTACTTC. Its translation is CASSHLAEQGAGEQYF.

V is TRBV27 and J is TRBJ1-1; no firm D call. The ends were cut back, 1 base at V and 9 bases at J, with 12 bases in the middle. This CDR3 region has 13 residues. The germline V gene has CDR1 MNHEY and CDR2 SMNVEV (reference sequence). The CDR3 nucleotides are TGTGCCAGCAGTTTATATGCGGGCGTTCAAGCTTTCTTT. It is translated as CASSLYAGVQAFF.

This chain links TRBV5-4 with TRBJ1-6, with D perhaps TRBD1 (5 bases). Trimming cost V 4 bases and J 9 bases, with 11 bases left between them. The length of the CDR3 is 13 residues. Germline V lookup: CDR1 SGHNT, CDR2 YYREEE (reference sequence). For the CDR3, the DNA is TGTGCCAGCAGCGCATCGGGGGGTTCACCCCTCCACTTT. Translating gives CASSASGGSPLHF.

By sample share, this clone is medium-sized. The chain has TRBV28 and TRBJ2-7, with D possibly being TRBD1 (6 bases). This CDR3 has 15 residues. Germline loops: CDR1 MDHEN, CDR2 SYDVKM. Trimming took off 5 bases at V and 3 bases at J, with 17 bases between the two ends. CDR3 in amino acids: CASSMMDSRFYEQYF. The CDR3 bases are TGTGCCAGCAGTATGATGGACAGCCGCTTCTACGAGCAGTACTTC. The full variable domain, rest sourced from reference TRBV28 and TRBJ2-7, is DVKVTQSSRYLVKRTGEKVFLECVQDMDHENMFWYRQDPGLGLRLIYFSYDVKMKEKGDIPEGYSVSREKKERFSLILESASTNQTSMYLCASSMMDSRFYEQYFGPGTRLTVT.

The DNA for the CDR3 is TGCAGCCCTCGGGGACAGGGAGATACGCAGTATTTT. Residues: CSPRGQGDTQYF. The chain is built from TRBV29-1 and TRBJ2-3; 9 nucleotides agree with TRBD1. V lost 8 bases and J lost 5; bases outside the gene matches: 5. In germline, CDR1 is SQVTM, CDR2 ANQGSEA. The CDR3 runs 12 residues.

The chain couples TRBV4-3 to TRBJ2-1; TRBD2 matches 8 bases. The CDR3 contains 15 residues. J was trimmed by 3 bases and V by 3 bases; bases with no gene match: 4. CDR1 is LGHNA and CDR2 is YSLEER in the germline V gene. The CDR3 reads CASSHESGSYNEQFF. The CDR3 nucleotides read TGCGCCAGCAGCCACGAAAGCGGGAGCTACAATGAGCAGTTCTTC.

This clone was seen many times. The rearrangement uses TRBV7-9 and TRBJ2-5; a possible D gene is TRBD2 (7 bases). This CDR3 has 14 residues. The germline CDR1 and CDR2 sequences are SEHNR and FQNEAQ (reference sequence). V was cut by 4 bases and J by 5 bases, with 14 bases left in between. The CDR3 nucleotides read TGTGCCAGCAGCTACCTACAGGGAGGGGAGACCCAGTACTTC. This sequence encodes CASSYLQGGETQYF.

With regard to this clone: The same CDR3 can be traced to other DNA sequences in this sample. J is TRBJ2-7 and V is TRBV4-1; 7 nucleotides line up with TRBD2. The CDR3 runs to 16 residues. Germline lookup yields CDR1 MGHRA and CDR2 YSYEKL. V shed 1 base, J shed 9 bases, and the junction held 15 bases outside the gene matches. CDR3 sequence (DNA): TGCGCCAGCAGCCAAGCGGGTTGGCTAGCGGAAAAGAGGCAGTACTTC. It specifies CASSQAGWLAEKRQYF.

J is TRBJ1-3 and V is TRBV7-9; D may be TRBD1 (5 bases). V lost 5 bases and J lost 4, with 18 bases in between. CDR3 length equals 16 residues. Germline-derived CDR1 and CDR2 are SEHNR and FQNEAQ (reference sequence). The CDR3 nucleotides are TGTGCCAGCAGCCCCCCGGTAGGGGCAGACGGAAACACCATATATTTT. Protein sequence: CASSPPVGADGNTIYF.

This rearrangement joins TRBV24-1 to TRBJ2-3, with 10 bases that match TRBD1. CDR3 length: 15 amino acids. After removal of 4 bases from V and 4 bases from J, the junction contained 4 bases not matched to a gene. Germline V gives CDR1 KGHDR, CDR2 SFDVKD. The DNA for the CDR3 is TGTGCCACCAGTGACTTAGGACAGGGGGCAGATACGCAGTATTTT. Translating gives CATSDLGQGADTQYF.

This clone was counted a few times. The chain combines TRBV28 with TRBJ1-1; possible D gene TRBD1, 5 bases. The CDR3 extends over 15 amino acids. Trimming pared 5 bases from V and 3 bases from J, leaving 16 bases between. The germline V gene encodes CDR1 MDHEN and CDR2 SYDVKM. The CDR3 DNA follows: TGTGCCAGCAGTCCCGGAGACAGACGAGACACTGAAGCTTTCTTT. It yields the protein CASSPGDRRDTEAFF.

CDR3 sequence: CASSPGTSGDNEQFF. CDR3 nucleotide sequence: TGTGCCAGCAGCCCCGGGACTAGCGGGGACAATGAGCAGTTCTTC. This rearrangement joins TRBV6-2 or TRBV6-3 to TRBJ2-1; 13 nucleotides line up with TRBD2. CDR1 and CDR2 from the germline V gene are MNHEY and SVGEGT. The CDR3 loop spans 15 amino acids. The trim removed 6 bases at V and 5 bases at J, leaving 4 bases unmatched.

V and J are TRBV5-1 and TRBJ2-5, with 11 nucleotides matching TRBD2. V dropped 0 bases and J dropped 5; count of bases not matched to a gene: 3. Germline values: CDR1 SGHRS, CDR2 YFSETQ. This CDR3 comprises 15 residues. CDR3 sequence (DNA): TGCGCCAGCAGCTTGGGACTAGCGGGAACCGAGACCCAGTACTTC. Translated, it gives CASSLGLAGTETQYF.

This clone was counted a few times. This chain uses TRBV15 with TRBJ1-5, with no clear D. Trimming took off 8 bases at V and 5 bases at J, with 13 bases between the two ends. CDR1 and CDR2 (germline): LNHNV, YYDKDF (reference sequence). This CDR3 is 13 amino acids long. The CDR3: CATFNRYYQPQHF. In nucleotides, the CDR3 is TGTGCCACCTTCAATAGATATTATCAGCCCCAGCATTTT.

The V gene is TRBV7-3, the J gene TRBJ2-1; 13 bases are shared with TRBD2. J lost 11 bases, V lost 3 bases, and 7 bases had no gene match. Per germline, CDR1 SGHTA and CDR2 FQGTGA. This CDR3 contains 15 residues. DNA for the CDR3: TGTGCCAGCAGCTTCGGAACTAGCGGGAGGGCCCAGCAGTTCTTC. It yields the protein CASSFGTSGRAQQFF.

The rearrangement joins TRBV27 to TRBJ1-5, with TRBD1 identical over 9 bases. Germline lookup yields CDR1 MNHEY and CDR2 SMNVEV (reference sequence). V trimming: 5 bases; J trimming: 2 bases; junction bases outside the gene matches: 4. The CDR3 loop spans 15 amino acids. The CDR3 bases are TGTGCCAGCAGTCAGCGGACAGGGGGCAATCAGCCCCAGCATTTT. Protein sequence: CASSQRTGGNQPQHF.